The rows below give T cell receptor beta chains drawn from one sample of a study of response to subunit inactivated influenza vaccine. TCRdb analysed the RT-PCR reads with MiXCR anew, one entry per CDR3 protein. The sample includes about 240,000 distinct CDR3 sequences, 9% to 15% of them seen just once. The sequences come from non-naive T cells sorted from PBMCs, collected roughly 2 weeks before vaccination. The origin of the receptors is a man aged 45-65 years who received an inactivated influenza vaccine. Both conserved end residues are part of each CDR3. The D gene is left open where the match is weak. Clone size appears in some rows only: once, few, many, or a class for an expanded clone.

j_gene | d_gene | abundance | v_gene | CDR3nt | CDR3aa
TRBJ1-2 | . | . | TRBV4-2 | TGTGCCAGCAGCCAAGATCCGACAGTTAACTATGGCTACACCTTC | CASSQDPTVNYGYTF
TRBJ1-5 | TRBD1 | few | TRBV12-3/TRBV12-4 | TGTGCCAGCAAAAAAACAGGGGTCGAAGGTCAGCCCCAGCATTTT | CASKKTGVEGQPQHF
TRBJ2-7 | TRBD2 | . | TRBV18 | TGTGCCAGCTCACCAGCAGTTAGCGGGACTGAGGACTTC | CASSPAVSGTEDF
TRBJ2-1 | . | many | TRBV29-1 | TGCAGCGTTGATGGGGGCAGGGGAACGCGCAATGAGCAGTTCTTC | CSVDGGRGTRNEQFF
TRBJ2-2 | . | many | TRBV12-3/TRBV12-4 | TGTGCCAGCAGTTTAAGCACCACCGGGGAGCTGTTTTTT | CASSLSTTGELFF
TRBJ2-1 | . | many | TRBV7-9 | TGTGCCAGCAGCTTAGGTGCAGGGGGAGGCGACAATGAGCAGTTCTTC | CASSLGAGGGDNEQFF
TRBJ2-3 | TRBD1 | few | TRBV28 | TGTGCCAGCAGCACTCCCTCCAGGGGGCTAGGAGATACGCAGTATTTT | CASSTPSRGLGDTQYF
TRBJ2-4 | . | . | TRBV20-1 | TGCAGTGCTAGCGATCCGGGCCTAGGGGCCAAAAACATTCAGTACTTC | CSASDPGLGAKNIQYF
TRBJ1-4 | . | . | TRBV10-2 | TGCGCCAGCAGCCAGGACACTAGTGGAAAACTGTTTTTT | CASSQDTSGKLFF
TRBJ2-3 | TRBD1 | many | TRBV29-1 | TGCAGCGTTTCCGACAGGGTTTTGGCAGATACGCAGTATTTT | CSVSDRVLADTQYF
TRBJ2-2 | TRBD1 | . | TRBV7-2 | TGTGCCAGCAACTTGAGACAGGGGACCGGGGAGCTGTTTTTT | CASNLRQGTGELFF
TRBJ2-1 | TRBD2 | many | TRBV18 | TGTGCCAGCTCATATACTAGCGGGGGGGCCGATCGCGCCTACAATGAGCAGTTCTTC | CASSYTSGGADRAYNEQFF
TRBJ2-1 | TRBD1 | . | TRBV5-5 | TGTGCCAGCAGTCCCCGAGGGGGCGATGAGCAGTTCTTC | CASSPRGGDEQFF
TRBJ2-5 | . | . | TRBV7-2 | TGTGCCAGCAGCGGAGGGGGACACAGTCAAGAGACCCAGTACTTC | CASSGGGHSQETQYF
TRBJ2-4 | . | many | TRBV4-2 | TGTGCCAGCAGCCAAGATCGGGACGCCGCAAACATTCAGTACTTC | CASSQDRDAANIQYF
TRBJ2-4 | . | few | TRBV7-2 | TGTGCCAGCAGCTTAGCGGCCTATGCCAAAAACATTCAGTACTTC | CASSLAAYAKNIQYF
TRBJ2-6 | . | . | TRBV5-5 | TGTGCCAGCAGCGGCGGACATGGCGGGGCCAACGTCCTGACTTTC | CASSGGHGGANVLTF
TRBJ1-5 | TRBD1 | many | TRBV28 | TGTGCCAGCAGTTTAGGACAGGGGCATCAGCCCCAGCATTTT | CASSLGQGHQPQHF
TRBJ1-6 | TRBD1 | few | TRBV7-8 | TGTGCCAGCAGCTCACAGGGGGCAGGGAGTATTTCACCCCTCCACTTT | CASSSQGAGSISPLHF
TRBJ2-7 | . | many | TRBV20-1 | TGCAGTGCTAGAGTACCCGGGACCAACTCCTACGAGCAGTACTTC | CSARVPGTNSYEQYF
TRBJ1-6 | . | . | TRBV19 | TGTGCCAGTAGTATGAAGCAAAATTCACCCCTCCACTTT | CASSMKQNSPLHF
TRBJ2-7 | TRBD1 | few | TRBV28 | TGTGCCAGCAGACCTGACTGGGGACAGCCCTCCTACGAGCAGTACTTC | CASRPDWGQPSYEQYF
TRBJ2-5 | . | . | TRBV27 | TGTGCCAGCAGTACCCGGAGGGGGGAGACCCAGTACTTC | CASSTRRGETQYF
TRBJ2-2 | TRBD2 | few | TRBV20-1 | TGCAGTGCGACCGATGGGACTAGCGATTCCGGGGAGCTGTTTTTT | CSATDGTSDSGELFF
TRBJ2-1 | . | few | TRBV14 | TGTGCCAGCAGCCAAGATCAAGGCAGGGGGCAGTTCTTC | CASSQDQGRGQFF
TRBJ1-1 | . | . | TRBV4-3 | TGCGCCAGCAGCCGAGAACCGGCAGGGGAGGCTTTCTTT | CASSREPAGEAFF
TRBJ1-6 | . | . | TRBV13 | TGTGCCAGCAGCCGAAATTCACCCCTCCACTTT | CASSRNSPLHF
TRBJ1-1 | TRBD1 | . | TRBV28 | TGTGCCAGCAGTCCACAGGGGGCCCCAGGCACTGAAGCTTTCTTT | CASSPQGAPGTEAFF
TRBJ2-2 | . | . | TRBV20-1 | TGCAGTGCTAGTCCCAGGGGGGTTTCGAACACCGGGGAGCTGTTTTTT | CSASPRGVSNTGELFF
TRBJ2-5 | . | many | TRBV5-6 | TGTGCCAGCAGCTTGACTAGCTACCAAGAGACCCAGTACTTC | CASSLTSYQETQYF
TRBJ2-7 | . | many | TRBV18 | TGTGCCAGCTCACCGGCTCACGGTCCCTACGAGCAGTACTTC | CASSPAHGPYEQYF
TRBJ2-5 | . | . | TRBV20-1 | TGCAGTGCTAGAGATCCGGCTAGCGTTAGTTTAGGGACCCAGTACTTC | CSARDPASVSLGTQYF
TRBJ2-5 | . | . | TRBV7-9 | TGTGCCAGCAGCTTAGTATCAGTCCAAGAGACCCAGTACTTC | CASSLVSVQETQYF
TRBJ2-6 | . | . | TRBV7-3 | TGTGCCAGCAGCCCCATCTCTGGGGCCAACGTCCTGACTTTC | CASSPISGANVLTF
TRBJ1-5 | . | . | TRBV2 | TGTGCCAGCAGACCCGGGACACTTAGCAATCAGCCCCAGCATTTT | CASRPGTLSNQPQHF
TRBJ2-3 | . | many | TRBV24-1 | TGTGCCACCAGTGATCCGGGACAATTTGGAGATACGCAGTATTTT | CATSDPGQFGDTQYF
TRBJ2-2 | TRBD2 | many | TRBV4-3 | TGCGCCAGCAGCACGGGGGGACTAGCGGGGGGACCTAACACCGGGGAGCTGTTTTTT | CASSTGGLAGGPNTGELFF
TRBJ1-2 | TRBD1 | many | TRBV12-3/TRBV12-4 | TGTGCCAGCAGTACTTCCGGGACAGGGGGCGTAACTTACGGCTACACCTTC | CASSTSGTGGVTYGYTF
TRBJ2-7 | . | . | TRBV7-9 | TGTGCCAGCAGCTTAACCCAGGGTACCTACGAGCAGTACTTC | CASSLTQGTYEQYF
TRBJ1-5 | . | few | TRBV28 | TGTGCCAGCAGTTTAGGTCAGCCCCAGCATTTT | CASSLGQPQHF
TRBJ2-1 | TRBD2 | many | TRBV20-1 | TGCAGTGCTGGAACTAGCGGGGAACTCTTC | CSAGTSGELF
TRBJ1-1 | . | . | TRBV29-1 | TGCAGCATGGGGAATACCGGGACAATGAACACTGAAGCTTTCTTT | CSMGNTGTMNTEAFF
TRBJ2-3 | . | . | TRBV29-1 | TGCAGCGTTGACCTGGGTACTAGCACAGATTCGCAGTATTTT | CSVDLGTSTDSQYF
TRBJ2-1 | TRBD2 | . | TRBV10-3 | TGTGCCATCAGTTTAGGACTAGCGGGCTACAATGAGCAGTTCTTC | CAISLGLAGYNEQFF
TRBJ1-3 | . | many | TRBV5-1 | TGCGCCAGCAGCTCGAGTGGCTCTGGAAACACCATATATTTT | CASSSSGSGNTIYF
TRBJ2-5 | TRBD1 | . | TRBV10-3 | TGTGCCATCAGTGAGTCGAAGGGGGCACGGTTAGGGCAAGAGACCCAGTACTTC | CAISESKGARLGQETQYF